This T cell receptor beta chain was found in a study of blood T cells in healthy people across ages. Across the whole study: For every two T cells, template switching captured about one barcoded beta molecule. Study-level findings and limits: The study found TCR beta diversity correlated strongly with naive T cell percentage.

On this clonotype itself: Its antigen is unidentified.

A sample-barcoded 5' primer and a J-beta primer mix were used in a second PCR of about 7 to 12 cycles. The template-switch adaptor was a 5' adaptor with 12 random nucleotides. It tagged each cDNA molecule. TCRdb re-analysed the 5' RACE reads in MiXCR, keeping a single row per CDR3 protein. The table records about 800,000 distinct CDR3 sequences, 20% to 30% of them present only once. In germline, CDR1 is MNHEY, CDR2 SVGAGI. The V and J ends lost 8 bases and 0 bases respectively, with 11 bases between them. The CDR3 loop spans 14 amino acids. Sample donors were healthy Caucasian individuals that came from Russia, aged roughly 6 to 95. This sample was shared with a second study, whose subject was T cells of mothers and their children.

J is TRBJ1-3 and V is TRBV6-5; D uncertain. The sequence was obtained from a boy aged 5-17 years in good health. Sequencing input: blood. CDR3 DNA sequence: TGTGCCAGCGGGCGGGTAAACTCTGGAAACACCATATATTTT. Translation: CASGRVNSGNTIYF.